This entry lists 18 T cell receptor beta chains sequenced from one sample in a study of a mutant IDH1 vaccine in newly diagnosed glioma. Here immunoSEQ multiplex PCR was the method, and the copy in TCRdb shows in-frame clones only, minus some. The sample yields approximately 60,000 clones, roughly 87% seen once. No antigen has been assigned to these receptors. Time point reported: week 47, end of study. Every vaccine dose comprised 300 ug of mutant IDH1 20-mer peptide plus topical imiquimod. The sample here was PBMCs, taken from a glioma patient whose treatment included an IDH1 peptide vaccine. The source of these receptors is a woman in her forties or fifties with glioma.

The CDR3 DNA sequence: TGTGCCAGCATGGTAAGACAGGGGGCACAGTTCTTC. Translation gives CASMVRQGAQFF. The chain joins TRBV27 to TRBJ2-1; 10 bases map to TRBD1. Germline V CDR1 and CDR2: MNHEY, SMNVEV (reference sequence). V lost 7 bases to trimming and J lost 13 bases; unmatched junction nucleotides: 7. This CDR3 has 12 amino acids.

This chain links TRBV29-1 with TRBJ1-2; 7 bases are shared with TRBD1. The CDR3 is 12 residues long. CDR1 SQVTM and CDR2 ANQGSEA come from the germline V gene. Trimming cost V 6 bases and J 8 bases; bases outside gene matches: 9. The CDR3 spells CSVEQGLEGYTF. CDR3 nucleotide sequence: TGCAGCGTGGAACAGGGGTTAGAGGGCTACACCTTC.

This rearrangement joins TRBV7-9 to TRBJ1-1; D perhaps matches TRBD1 (6 bases). V lost 4 bases and J 10 bases, leaving 16 bases between the germline ends. The length of the CDR3 is 13 residues. Germline-derived CDR1 and CDR2 are SEHNR and FQNEAQ (reference sequence). CDR3 coding DNA: TGTGCCAGCAGCTCTATGGCAGGGGAGCGAGCTTTCTTT. It is translated as CASSSMAGERAFF.

The V and J genes are TRBV27 and TRBJ1-1; D perhaps matches TRBD1 (5 bases). From germline, CDR1 is MNHEY and CDR2 SMNVEV (reference sequence). This CDR3 is 15 amino acids long. V lost 7 bases to trimming and J lost 4 bases, with 19 bases between them. The CDR3 region is CASTTVRERGTEAFF. CDR3 coding DNA: TGTGCCAGCACCACAGTCAGGGAACGTGGCACTGAAGCTTTCTTT.

The rearrangement joins TRBV7-9 to TRBJ2-3, with 9 bases that match TRBD1. Germline V lookup: CDR1 SEHNR, CDR2 FQNEAQ (reference sequence). With 4 bases clipped from V and 6 bases from J, the junction kept 8 bases outside the gene matches. This CDR3 is built from 15 residues. The CDR3 reads CASSSRTGASDTQYF. CDR3 nucleotides: TGTGCCAGCAGCTCGAGGACAGGGGCCTCGGATACGCAGTATTTT.

This rearrangement joins TRBV6-5 to TRBJ1-2, with a tentative D call TRBD1 (5 bases). The V end lost 5 bases, the J end lost 8 bases, and 9 bases lay between the germline ends. Germline values: CDR1 MNHEY, CDR2 SVGAGI. CDR3 length equals 11 residues. Here the CDR3 reads CASSTGVGYTF. In DNA, the CDR3 is TGTGCCAGCAGTACGGGGGTGGGCTACACCTTC.

The chain recombines TRBV10-2 with TRBJ1-2, with TRBD1 matching 9 bases. The junction had 4 bases not matched to a gene; V was cut back by 0 bases and J by 8 bases. Germline V lookup: CDR1 WSHSY, CDR2 SAAADI. The CDR3 is 14 amino acids. The CDR3 DNA reads as TGCGCCAGCAGTGAGTCAAACAGGGGGCAAGGCTACACCTTC. Translation gives CASSESNRGQGYTF.

The chain couples TRBV4-2 to TRBJ2-2, with no clear D. V lost 1 base to trimming and J lost 3 bases, with 15 bases between them. CDR1 and CDR2 from the germline V gene are LGHNA and YNFKEQ. The CDR3 runs 17 residues. The CDR3: CASSQVRSDRHTGELFF. CDR3 in DNA: TGTGCCAGCAGCCAAGTTCGAAGCGACCGCCACACCGGGGAGCTGTTTTTT.

The chain recombines TRBV7-2 with TRBJ1-2; D ambiguous. Germline loops: CDR1 SGHTA, CDR2 FQGNSA. V shed 7 bases and J shed 8 bases, with 23 bases lying between them. The CDR3 totals 15 residues. Here the CDR3 reads CASTQGWVPNRGYTF. In nucleotides, the CDR3 is TGTGCCAGCACCCAAGGGTGGGTACCCAATCGGGGCTACACCTTC.

This chain uses TRBV19 with TRBJ2-4; 8 positions agree with TRBD1. The CDR3 length is 14 residues. Trimming cost V 9 bases and J 5 bases; bases outside gene matches: 9. In germline, CDR1 is LNHDA, CDR2 SQIVND (reference sequence). In DNA form, the CDR3 reads TGTGCCAGCTCCAGGGGGCTCGTCCAAAACATTCAGTACTTC. This sequence encodes CASSRGLVQNIQYF. Filled out from reference TRBV19 and TRBJ2-4, the complete variable domain reads DGGITQSPKYLFRKEGQNVTLSCEQNLNHDAMYWYRQDPGQGLRLIYYSQIVNDFQKGDIAEGYSVSREKKESFPLTVTSAQKNPTAFYLCASSRGLVQNIQYFGAGTRLSVL.

V usage is TRBV14 and J usage is TRBJ2-5; 8 nucleotides agree with TRBD2. The CDR3 has 15 amino acids. V gave up 1 base and J gave up 1 base; unmatched junction bases: 2. Germline CDR1 is SGHDN and CDR2 is FVKESK. Here the CDR3 DNA reads TGTGCCAGCAGCCAAGCGGGGGGGGGCCAAGAGACCCAGTACTTC. Amino acids: CASSQAGGGQETQYF.

The chain couples TRBV29-1 to TRBJ1-3; tentative D call: TRBD1 (6 bases). Germline values: CDR1 SQVTM, CDR2 ANQGSEA. Trimming took off 2 bases at V and 1 base at J, with 15 bases between the two ends. The CDR3 runs 16 residues. CDR3 protein: CSVEKGGDSSGNTIYF. DNA for the CDR3: TGCAGCGTTGAAAAGGGGGGGGATTCTTCTGGAAACACCATATATTTT.

This chain uses TRBV6-5 with TRBJ2-7; D is undetermined. The V end was cut by 6 bases, the J end by 1 base, with 7 bases between. The V gene's germline CDR1 is MNHEY and CDR2 SVGAGI. The CDR3 has 12 amino acids. CDR3 sequence reads: CASRKGSYEQYF. The CDR3, as DNA: TGTGCCAGCAGAAAAGGGTCCTACGAGCAGTACTTC.

The chain combines TRBV27 with TRBJ2-2; D gene unclear. The ends were cut back, 4 bases at V and 0 bases at J, with 9 bases in the middle. The CDR3 consists of 15 residues. Germline-derived CDR1 and CDR2 are MNHEY and SMNVEV (reference sequence). In DNA, the CDR3 is TGTGCCAGCAGTTGGTTTGCAGCGAACACCGGGGAGCTGTTTTTT. This encodes CASSWFAANTGELFF.

The chain carries TRBV7-2 and TRBJ1-1; D remains ambiguous. Trimming removed 6 bases from V and 3 bases from J, with 11 bases in between. CDR3 length: 13 amino acids. Germline V gene sequence: CDR1 SGHTA, CDR2 FQGNSA. The CDR3 DNA sequence: TGTGCCAGCAGTCTATCGAGGGACACTGAAGCTTTCTTT. It yields the protein CASSLSRDTEAFF.

The chain is built from TRBV4-1 and TRBJ1-2; D gene unclear. The CDR3 runs to 13 residues. Germline V lookup: CDR1 MGHRA, CDR2 YSYEKL. Trimming removed 0 bases from V and 8 bases from J, with 10 bases in between. CDR3 in DNA: TGCGCCAGCAGCCAAGATACCGTTCAGGGCTACACCTTC. Translating it yields CASSQDTVQGYTF.

This chain connects TRBV11-1 to TRBJ2-3; no clear D gene. Trimming took off 1 base at V and 2 bases at J, with 7 bases between the two ends. There are 14 residues in the CDR3. CDR1 is SGHAT and CDR2 is FQDESV in the germline V gene (reference sequence). The CDR3 region is CASSLGRNTDTQYF. DNA for the CDR3: TGTGCCAGCAGCTTAGGACGTAACACAGATACGCAGTATTTT.

The CDR3: CASSIRTGYGYTF. As DNA, the CDR3 is TGTGCCAGTAGTATCCGGACAGGTTATGGCTACACCTTC. The genes are TRBV19 and TRBJ1-2; TRBD1 agrees at 7 bases. After removal of 3 bases from V and 5 bases from J, the junction contained 3 bases not matched to a gene. The CDR3 length is 13 residues. From germline, CDR1 is LNHDA and CDR2 SQIVND (reference sequence).